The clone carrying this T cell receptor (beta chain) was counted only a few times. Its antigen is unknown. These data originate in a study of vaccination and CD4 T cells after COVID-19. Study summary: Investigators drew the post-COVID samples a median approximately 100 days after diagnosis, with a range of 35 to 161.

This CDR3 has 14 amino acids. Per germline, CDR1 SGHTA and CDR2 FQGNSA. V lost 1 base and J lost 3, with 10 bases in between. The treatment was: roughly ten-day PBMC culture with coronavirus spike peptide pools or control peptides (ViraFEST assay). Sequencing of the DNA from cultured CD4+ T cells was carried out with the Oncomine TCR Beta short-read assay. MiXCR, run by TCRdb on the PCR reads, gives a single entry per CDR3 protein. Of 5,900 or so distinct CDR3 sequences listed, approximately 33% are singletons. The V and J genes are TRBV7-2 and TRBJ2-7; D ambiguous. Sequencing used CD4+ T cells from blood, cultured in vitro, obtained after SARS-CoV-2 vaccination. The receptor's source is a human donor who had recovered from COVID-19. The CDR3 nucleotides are TGTGCCAGCAGCTTAGGGCTCCAACTCTACGAGCAGTACTTC. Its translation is CASSLGLQLYEQYF.